This T cell receptor beta chain emerged from a study of blood T cell repertoires in COVID-19 (dated by TCRdb to the early 2020s). Study-wide context: Samples from collaborators originated in the United States, Italy and Spain and spanned both the acute and convalescent phases of COVID-19. A freely available public database, intended as a resource for researchers studying the immune response to SARS-CoV-2, is where the repertoires were released. The prospective study material was composed of cDNA or gDNA derived from T cells, B-cell-depleted T cells, or PBMCs. The samples were drawn from two sources: the first 160 participants of the ongoing ImmuneRACE study, and approximately 1,300 subjects contributed by 6 global collaborators. Where available, HLA class I and class II types were taken from metadata supplied by the sample provider and were not determined by assay-based typing. Subjects who had been exposed to COVID-19, were actively infected with it, or had recovered from it provided the deeply sampled blood TCRbeta repertoires that made up the dataset. Sample metadata almost always included a de-identified subject ID, COVID-19 status, age in years and sex.

According to the germline V gene (reference sequence), CDR1 reads SEHNR and CDR2 reads FQNEAQ. The CDR3 totals 12 residues, both ends included. Participants in the prospective study were aged about 18 to 95 years, lived in 20 to 30 United States geographic areas, and enrolled through a virtual design. In the prospective study, participants were assigned to cohorts based on the clinical history participants reported in a screening survey and a study questionnaire. In the prospective study, mobile phlebotomists collected whole blood, serum and a nasopharyngeal or oropharyngeal swab from each participant. Additional blood draws and questionnaires over an approximately two-month period could optionally be provided by prospective study participants. Before DNA extraction, prospective study blood samples were shipped either frozen or at room temperature. With regard to this clone: The clone's antigen remains unknown. The CDR3 carries no conserved terminal phenylalanine or tryptophan, so it likely arises from a read error. The limits of the CDR3 on the DNA are not certain, so only TCRdb's listed CDR3 is given.

General findings and caveats noted by the study authors: The quantity of clinical and demographic metadata differed by source and by participant and was supplied without curation.

The immunoSEQ Assay, a bias-controlled multiplex PCR, was used to amplify TCRbeta CDR3 regions from genomic DNA. The original pipeline was this. Within the assay, amplification of reference gene primers was used to estimate how many nucleated cells each sample contained. To quantify the absolute abundance of each unique TCRbeta CDR3 rearrangement, sequence reads were collapsed and filtered. For each sample, productive Simpson clonality was calculated by taking the square root of Simpson's diversity index across productive rearrangements. Sourced from immuneACCESS, this table was stored by TCRdb with only in-frame sequences that have V and J called. A share of the clones is absent; for the studies checked, an unresolved V gene accounts for under half, and the remainder has no known explanation. The V and J calls and the clone size are those of that table, but D and trimming were determined from the DNA. The sample profile shows 250,000 to 300,000 clones; about 86% of them were found once. Jointly, the top ten make up over 4% of the sample.

The TCR sequence derives from a man aged 30 to 45 with acute COVID-19. Material for sequencing was PBMCs or T cells enriched from blood (not recorded which). The rearranged chain carries TRBV7-9 and TRBJ1-2; TRBD1 is the table's D call and was not checked against the DNA. The CDR3 reads CASSLEPGPLSL.